This TCR beta chain appears in the sequencing data of a study of blood T cell repertoires in COVID-19. Sequencing was performed with immunoSEQ multiplex PCR; in TCRdb, only in-frame clones are kept and a portion is missing. The table has about 170,000 clones, 70% to 90% seen once; the top ten hold 10% to 11%. V was trimmed by 3 bases and J by 4 bases, leaving 22 bases between them. The CDR3 runs to 17 residues. Germline values: CDR1 SGDLS, CDR2 YYNGEE. This sequence joins TRBV9 and TRBJ1-2; tentatively, D is TRBD1 (6 bases). The TCR comes from a woman aged 60-75 years with COVID-19, enrolled during active disease. The source material was peripheral blood. The CDR3 sequence: CASSALNLRQEAYGYTF. CDR3 nucleotides: TGTGCCAGCAGCGCACTAAACCTTCGACAGGAGGCCTATGGCTACACCTTC.